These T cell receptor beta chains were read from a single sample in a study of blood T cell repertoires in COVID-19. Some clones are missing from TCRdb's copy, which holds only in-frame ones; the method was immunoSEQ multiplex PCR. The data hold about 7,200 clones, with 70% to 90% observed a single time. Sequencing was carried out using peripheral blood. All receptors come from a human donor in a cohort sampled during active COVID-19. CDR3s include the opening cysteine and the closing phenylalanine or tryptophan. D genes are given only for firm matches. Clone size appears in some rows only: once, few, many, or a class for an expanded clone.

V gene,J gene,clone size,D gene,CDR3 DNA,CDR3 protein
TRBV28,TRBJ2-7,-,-,TGTGCCAGCAGTTTCCCACAGGGCTACGAGCAGTACTTC,CASSFPQGYEQYF
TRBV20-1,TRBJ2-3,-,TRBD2,TGCAGTGCTAGTCTCTTGGCTAGCGGGGGCGCCGTTCTTACAGATACGCAGTATTTT,CSASLLASGGAVLTDTQYF
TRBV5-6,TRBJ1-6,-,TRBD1,TGTGCCAGCAGCTTGTGGGACAGCGACTCCTATAATTCACCCCTCCACTTT,CASSLWDSDSYNSPLHF
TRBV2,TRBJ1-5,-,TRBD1,TGTGCCAGCAAGGGCCGGGACAGGGTCTATGCAATTCAGCCCCAGCATTTT,CASKGRDRVYAIQPQHF
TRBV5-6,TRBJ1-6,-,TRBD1,TGTGCCAGCAGGACAGGGCGTTATAATTCACCCCTCCACTTT,CASRTGRYNSPLHF
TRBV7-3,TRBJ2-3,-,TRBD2,TGTGCCAGCAGCTTGGGACTAGCGGGAGTCTCAGATACGCAGTATTTT,CASSLGLAGVSDTQYF
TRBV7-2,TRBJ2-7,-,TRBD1,TGTGCCAGCAGCTTAGCACAGGGGACGATCTACGAGCAGTACTTC,CASSLAQGTIYEQYF
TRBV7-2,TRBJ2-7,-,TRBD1,TGTGCCAGCAGCTTAGACCTAACGACAGGGCTATACGAGCAGTACTTC,CASSLDLTTGLYEQYF
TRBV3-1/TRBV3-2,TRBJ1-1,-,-,TGTGCCAGCAGCCAAGTCTCAGGGGAGGGGAAGGCTTTCTTT,CASSQVSGEGKAFF
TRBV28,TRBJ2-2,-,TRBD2,TGTGCCAGCAGTTTGGCTAGCGGAGCTAACACCGGGGAGCTGTTTTTT,CASSLASGANTGELFF
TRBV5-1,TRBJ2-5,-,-,TGCGCCAGCAGCCAATACAACGGGGTGGGGGAGACCCAGTACTTC,CASSQYNGVGETQYF
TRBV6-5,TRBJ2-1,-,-,TGTGCCAGCAGTCCGTTCGGGACCTACAATGAGCAGTTCTTC,CASSPFGTYNEQFF
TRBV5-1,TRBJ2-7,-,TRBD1,TGCGCCAGCAGCGGGACAGGGGGAAGCGAGCAGTACTTC,CASSGTGGSEQYF
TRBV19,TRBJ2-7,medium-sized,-,TGTGCCAGTCGTCGGGTGGGAGGCTCCTACGAGCAGTACTTC,CASRRVGGSYEQYF
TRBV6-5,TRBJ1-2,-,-,TGTGCCAGCAGCAGCCTACAGGGCCCCTATGGCTACACCTTC,CASSSLQGPYGYTF
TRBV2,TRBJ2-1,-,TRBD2,TGTGCCAGCAGTGAAGTTAGGACTAGCGGGAACAATGAGCAGTTCTTC,CASSEVRTSGNNEQFF
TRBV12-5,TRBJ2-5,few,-,TGTGCTAGTGGTTTGGGACAGACGGAGACCCAGTACTTC,CASGLGQTETQYF
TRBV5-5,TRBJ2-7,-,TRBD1,TGTGCCAGCAGCTTGGAACAGGGGACCGAGCAGTACTTC,CASSLEQGTEQYF
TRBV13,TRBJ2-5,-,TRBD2,TGTGCCAGCAGCTTAGTGGGCTTAGCGGGATCCCAAGAGACCCAGTACTTC,CASSLVGLAGSQETQYF
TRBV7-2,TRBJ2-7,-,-,TGTGCCAGCAGCTTAGTCCCGACTAGGGGCTACGAGCAGTACTTC,CASSLVPTRGYEQYF
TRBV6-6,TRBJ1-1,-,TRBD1,TGTGCCAGCAGTTACTCGGGACAGGAAGCTTTCTTT,CASSYSGQEAFF
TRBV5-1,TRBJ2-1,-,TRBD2,TGCGCCAGCAGCTTGGCGGGACTAGTGGTAAGGGAGCAGTTCTTC,CASSLAGLVVREQFF
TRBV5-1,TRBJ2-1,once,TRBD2,TGCGCCAGCAGCTTGGAAATGGCCTTTAGGGGAGGGTCCTACAATGAGCAGTTCTTC,CASSLEMAFRGGSYNEQFF
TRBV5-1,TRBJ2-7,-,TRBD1,TGCGCCAGCAACCCGGAACAGGGGGCTTACGAGCAGTACTTC,CASNPEQGAYEQYF
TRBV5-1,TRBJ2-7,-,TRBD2,TGCGCCAGCAGCCCCCGGACTAGCGGGGACGAGCAGTACTTC,CASSPRTSGDEQYF
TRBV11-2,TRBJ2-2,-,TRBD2,TGTGCCAGCCTAGCGGGGCTAAACACCGGGGAGCTGTTTTTT,CASLAGLNTGELFF
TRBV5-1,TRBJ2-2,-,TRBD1,TGCGCCAGCAGCTTTCAGGGGGCGAACACCGGGGAGCTGTTTTTT,CASSFQGANTGELFF
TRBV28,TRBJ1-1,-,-,TGTGCCAGCAGTTACACCCTCAGGGACACCTCAGGGAACACTGAAGCTTTCTTT,CASSYTLRDTSGNTEAFF
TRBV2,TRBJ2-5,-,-,TGTGCCAGCAGTGGGGACACCCAAGAGACCCAGTACTTC,CASSGDTQETQYF
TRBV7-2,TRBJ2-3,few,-,TGTGCCAGCAGCTTACAGTTAACGGGAGATACGCAGTATTTT,CASSLQLTGDTQYF
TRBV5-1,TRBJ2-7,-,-,TGCGCCAGCAGCGAAGACAACGTCTACGAGCAGTACTTC,CASSEDNVYEQYF